These 5 T cell receptor beta chains share one sample of origin, sequenced in a study of breast tumors, draining lymph nodes, adjacent tissues. TCRdb passed the multiplex PCR reads through MiXCR, listing each CDR3 protein once. Here the sample spans 200,000 to 300,000 distinct CDR3 sequences, over 25% being singletons. Axillary draining lymph nodes of breast cancer patients supplied the node samples. Sequenced material: axillary lymph node tissue. Source of these receptors: a female donor with breast cancer. Some clones in this sample may be carry-over from other donors' samples.

At least ten counts were recorded for this clonotype. The chain links TRBV7-8 to TRBJ2-1; D not certain. V lost 1 base and J lost 7, with 8 bases in between. The germline gives CDR1 SGHVS, CDR2 FQNEAQ. The CDR3 length is 13 residues. CDR3: CASSLVGRNEQFF. In DNA form, the CDR3 reads TGTGCCAGCAGCTTAGTCGGGCGTAATGAGCAGTTCTTC.

This clonotype was detected ten times or more. The chain couples TRBV20-1 to TRBJ1-2; TRBD1 is a possible D gene (6 bases). CDR3 length equals 14 residues. Trimming pared 3 bases from V and 8 bases from J, leaving 19 bases between. CDR1 is DFQATT, CDR2 SNEGSKA, per germline (reference sequence). The CDR3 reads CSASAGEGVRGYTF. The CDR3 bases are TGCAGTGCTAGCGCCGGGGAGGGGGTCAGGGGCTACACCTTC.

This clonotype occurred many times. This sequence may be a read error, since a much larger clone differs from it by one base. The chain employs TRBV7-8 and TRBJ2-5; 7 bases are shared with TRBD2. The CDR3 covers 17 residues. Germline V lookup: CDR1 SGHVS, CDR2 FQNEAQ. The CDR3 reads CASSLDSGTQIPEPQYF. The DNA for the CDR3 is TGTGCCAGCAGCTTAGACAGCGGGACTCAAATCCCAGAGCCCCAGTACTTC.

V gene TRBV6-2 or TRBV6-3 combines with J gene TRBJ2-7; the D call may be TRBD1 or TRBD2 (6 bases each). This CDR3 contains 16 residues. V lost 11 bases to trimming and J lost 5 bases, with 28 bases between them. Looked up from germline, CDR1 is MNHEY and CDR2 is SVGEGT. The CDR3 protein is CACNQVGGPRVNEQYF. The CDR3 DNA reads as TGTGCCTGCAACCAAGTCGGGGGCCCCCGGGTAAACGAGCAGTACTTC.

About this clonotype itself: This may stem from a read error, because a much larger clone lies one nucleotide away. The gene calls are TRBV7-9 and TRBJ2-3; the D gene is possibly TRBD2 (6 bases). Germline-derived CDR1 and CDR2 are SEHNR and FQNEAQ (reference sequence). The CDR3 is made up of 17 amino acids. The CDR3 is CASSFFLGGTGTDPQYF. The CDR3 nucleotides read TGTGCCAGCAGCTTCTTCTTAGGAGGGACGGGCACAGATCCGCAGTATTTT.